Below are 23 T cell receptor beta chains sequenced from a single sample in a study of PD-L1 blockade in urothelial cancer. TCRdb's table, derived via immunoSEQ multiplex PCR, lists solely in-frame clones and lacks some. The table lists fewer than 40,000 clones, more than 85% of them singletons. Time point in this sample: pretreatment peripheral blood. The sample here was PBMCs, taken around atezolizumab (anti-PD-L1) treatment. These TCRs come from a woman aged 55-69 years with urothelial cancer.

The chain couples TRBV12-5 to TRBJ2-5; 11 bases match TRBD2. The J segment lost 5 bases and the V segment lost 1 base, leaving 24 bases of the junction unmatched. In germline, CDR1 is LGHNT, CDR2 FRNRAP. The CDR3 has 22 amino acids. The CDR3 loop reads CASGLGLAGLAGGLIKGETQYF. For the CDR3, the DNA is TGTGCTAGTGGTTTGGGTTTAGCGGGGCTAGCGGGAGGCCTTATCAAAGGGGAGACCCAGTACTTC.

J is TRBJ2-3 and V is TRBV20-1; possibly TRBD1 for D (6 bases). Trimming took 3 bases from V and 6 from J, leaving 7 bases between them. The CDR3 runs 11 residues. Per the germline V gene, CDR1 is DFQATT and CDR2 is SNEGSKA (reference sequence). The CDR3 DNA reads as TGCAGTGCTAGTAGGGGGGATACGCAGTATTTT. It specifies CSASRGDTQYF.

This chain joins TRBV6-5 and TRBJ2-7, with 9 bases that match TRBD2. The CDR3 length is 13 residues. CDR1 and CDR2 (germline): MNHEY, SVGAGI. The V and J ends lost 6 bases and 4 bases, in that order; junction bases with no gene match: 4. CDR3 DNA: TGTGCCAGCAGAGGGACTAGCAGTTACGAGCAGTACTTC. Protein sequence: CASRGTSSYEQYF.

The rearrangement uses TRBV28 and TRBJ1-1; D possibly corresponds to TRBD1 (6 bases). The germline gives CDR1 MDHEN, CDR2 SYDVKM. The CDR3 runs to 15 residues. V shed 6 bases and J shed 1 base, with 15 bases lying between them. Here the CDR3 DNA reads TGTGCCAGCAGCGCGGCCGGACAGAAGAACACTGAAGCTTTCTTT. Its translation: CASSAAGQKNTEAFF.

This rearrangement joins TRBV25-1 to TRBJ2-7; 9 bases match TRBD2. This CDR3 comprises 17 residues. The germline V gene encodes CDR1 MGHDK and CDR2 SYGVNS. V lost 8 bases to trimming and J lost 4 bases; unmatched junction nucleotides: 18. CDR3 loop: CASPGVAGAPCRYEQYF. The CDR3 DNA follows: TGTGCCAGCCCCGGGGTAGCGGGAGCCCCTTGCCGGTACGAGCAGTACTTC.

Only one count was recorded for this clone. V is TRBV29-1 and J is TRBJ1-3, with 7 bases matching TRBD1. After removal of 7 bases from V and 1 base from J, the junction contained 13 bases not matched to a gene. The CDR3 totals 16 residues. Per germline, CDR1 SQVTM and CDR2 ANQGSEA. The CDR3 loop reads CSAVRYTGESGNTIYF. The CDR3 nucleotides read TGCAGCGCGGTGAGGTACACAGGGGAATCTGGAAACACCATATATTTT.

V usage is TRBV2 and J usage is TRBJ2-3; 9 bases are shared with TRBD1. J was trimmed by 3 bases and V by 5 bases; bases with no gene match: 6. The germline gives CDR1 SNHLY, CDR2 FYNNEI. The CDR3 spans 15 residues. The CDR3 nucleotides are TGTGCCAGCAGTCAGGACAGGGGTTGGACAGATACGCAGTATTTT. Encoded protein: CASSQDRGWTDTQYF.

This rearrangement joins TRBV18 to TRBJ2-7; the D gene is possibly TRBD2 (5 bases). Per the germline V gene, CDR1 is KGHSH and CDR2 is LQKENI. V was shortened by 3 bases and J by 2 bases, with 20 bases between the two germline ends. This CDR3 comprises 17 residues. The CDR3 loop reads CASSPTSRRVFTYEQYF. CDR3 in DNA: TGTGCCAGCTCACCCACCTCACGGCGGGTGTTTACCTACGAGCAGTACTTC.

V and J are TRBV19 and TRBJ1-2; 8 nucleotides agree with TRBD1. The V segment lost 3 bases and the J segment 8 bases; nucleotides outside the gene matches: 11. The CDR3 has 15 residues. CDR1 and CDR2 from the germline V gene are LNHDA and SQIVND (reference sequence). In DNA form, the CDR3 reads TGTGCCAGTAGTATCAACCCCTGGACAGGGCAAGGCTACACCTTC. This translates into CASSINPWTGQGYTF. Complete variable domain (other parts from reference TRBV19 and TRBJ1-2): DGGITQSPKYLFRKEGQNVTLSCEQNLNHDAMYWYRQDPGQGLRLIYYSQIVNDFQKGDIAEGYSVSREKKESFPLTVTSAQKNPTAFYLCASSINPWTGQGYTFGSGTRLTVV.

The gene calls are TRBV19 and TRBJ1-1; 9 bases map to TRBD1. Unmatched junction bases numbered 15, after V lost 6 bases and J lost 1 base. There are 18 residues in the CDR3. Germline-derived CDR1 and CDR2 are LNHDA and SQIVND (reference sequence). The CDR3 DNA reads as TGTGCCAGTAGACCGATCCGGGACAGGGTCGCTAAGAACACTGAAGCTTTCTTT. It specifies CASRPIRDRVAKNTEAFF.

The chain combines TRBV7-3 with TRBJ2-2; D is possibly TRBD2 (6 bases). This CDR3 region has 16 residues. V gave up 4 bases and J gave up 2 bases, with 14 bases separating them. Germline CDR1 is SGHTA and CDR2 is FQGTGA. The CDR3 sequence is CASSSVGTLNTGELFF. The CDR3 nucleotides are TGTGCCAGCAGCTCAGTGGGGACTTTAAACACCGGGGAGCTGTTTTTT.

J is TRBJ1-5 and V is TRBV28; D is perhaps TRBD1 (5 bases). Deletions cut 6 bases from V and 1 base from J, with 13 bases between. The CDR3 is made up of 15 amino acids. Germline V CDR1 and CDR2: MDHEN, SYDVKM. CDR3 nucleotides: TGTGCCAGCAGCCCAGACAGTATGAGCAATCAGCCCCAGCATTTT. Amino acids: CASSPDSMSNQPQHF.

V gene TRBV10-3 combines with J gene TRBJ1-2; D may be TRBD1 (6 bases). The V gene lost 6 bases and the J gene lost 6 bases, with 11 bases spanning the gap. The length of the CDR3 is 12 residues. Germline lookup yields CDR1 ENHRY and CDR2 SYGVKD. Here the CDR3 reads CAIRYRQDGYTF. The CDR3, as DNA: TGTGCCATCAGATACAGACAGGATGGCTACACCTTC.

This sequence joins TRBV9 and TRBJ1-2; the D gene is possibly TRBD1 (5 bases). The CDR3 contains 15 residues. V gave up 6 bases and J gave up 8 bases, with 23 bases separating them. The germline V gene encodes CDR1 SGDLS and CDR2 YYNGEE. CDR3: CASTAPTESPLGYTF. In nucleotides, the CDR3 is TGTGCCAGCACCGCCCCGACAGAATCCCCTCTCGGCTACACCTTC.

The rearrangement joins TRBV29-1 to TRBJ1-2; 7 bases are shared with TRBD1. This CDR3 has 13 amino acids. The J segment lost 0 bases and the V segment lost 8 bases, leaving 6 bases of the junction unmatched. From germline, CDR1 is SQVTM and CDR2 ANQGSEA. CDR3 coding DNA: TGCAGCCCAGGGACAGCCGCTAACTATGGCTACACCTTC. Translated: CSPGTAANYGYTF.

The rearrangement links TRBV5-1 to TRBJ2-7, with D maybe TRBD1 (6 bases). The V and J ends lost 0 bases and 3 bases respectively, with 13 bases between them. The CDR3 runs 15 residues. The germline CDR1 and CDR2 sequences are SGHRS and YFSETQ. This CDR3 is CASSLGSRGRYEQYF. DNA of the CDR3: TGCGCCAGCAGCTTGGGTTCCAGGGGTCGCTACGAGCAGTACTTC.

This chain links TRBV9 with TRBJ1-1, with TRBD1 identical over 8 bases. In germline, CDR1 is SGDLS, CDR2 YYNGEE. The CDR3 extends over 18 amino acids. V lost 4 bases, J lost 1 base, and 15 bases stayed unmatched. CDR3 sequence reads: CASSPRRGSGTGNTEAFF. In nucleotides, the CDR3 is TGTGCCAGCAGCCCGAGACGGGGATCCGGGACAGGGAACACTGAAGCTTTCTTT.

The rearrangement joins TRBV18 to TRBJ1-1; 7 bases align to TRBD1. After removal of 4 bases from V and 3 bases from J, the junction contained 5 bases not matched to a gene. Germline V lookup: CDR1 KGHSH, CDR2 LQKENI. The CDR3 is 14 amino acids. The CDR3 sequence: CASSQGARDTEAFF. In nucleotides, the CDR3 is TGTGCCAGCTCACAGGGGGCGCGTGACACTGAAGCTTTCTTT. Full variable domain (missing parts from reference TRBV18 and TRBJ1-1): NAGVMQNPRHLVRRRGQEARLRCSPMKGHSHVYWYRQLPEEGLKFMVYLQKENIIDESGMPKERFSAEFPKEGPSILRIQQVVRGDSAAYFCASSQGARDTEAFFGQGTRLTVV.

The V call is TRBV28, the J call TRBJ2-2, with 8 nucleotides matching TRBD1. The CDR3 has 17 amino acids. V trimming: 6 bases; J trimming: 0 bases; junction bases outside the gene matches: 9. Germline lookup yields CDR1 MDHEN and CDR2 SYDVKM. CDR3 region: CASRADRGSSNTGELFF. The CDR3 DNA follows: TGTGCCAGCAGGGCAGACAGGGGATCATCGAACACCGGGGAGCTGTTTTTT.

V and J are TRBV10-1 and TRBJ2-5; maybe TRBD2 (6 bases). This CDR3 comprises 12 residues. V lost 10 bases to trimming and J lost 1 base, with 10 bases between them. Germline assignment: CDR1 WNHNN and CDR2 SYGVQD (reference sequence). The CDR3 spells CAIIAVQETQYF. The CDR3 DNA follows: TGCGCCATCATAGCGGTCCAAGAGACCCAGTACTTC.

The chain couples TRBV7-2 to TRBJ2-2; 8 nucleotides line up with TRBD1. The J segment lost 9 bases and the V segment lost 2 bases, leaving 20 bases of the junction unmatched. Germline V lookup: CDR1 SGHTA, CDR2 FQGNSA. This CDR3 is built from 19 residues. The CDR3 DNA follows: TGTGCCAGCAGCTTATGGGTTGACAGGGGACGGCGGTCCCGACGGGAGCTGTTTTTT. Its translation is CASSLWVDRGRRSRRELFF.

The chain carries TRBV13 and TRBJ2-7; no firm D call. V was cut by 4 bases and J by 0 bases, with 4 bases left in between. This CDR3 is 12 amino acids long. Germline V gene data show CDR1 as PRHDT and CDR2 as FYEKMQ (reference sequence). CDR3 protein: CASSSGSYEQYF. CDR3 bases: TGTGCCAGCAGCTCCGGCTCCTACGAGCAGTACTTC.

V usage is TRBV14 and J usage is TRBJ2-7; 8 bases map to TRBD2. The germline V gene has CDR1 SGHDN and CDR2 FVKESK. The length of the CDR3 is 14 residues. The ends lost 1 base at V and 5 bases at J; junction bases unmatched: 4. CDR3 bases: TGTGCCAGCAGCCAAGTCGGGAGGGCCGACGAGCAGTACTTC. Translation gives CASSQVGRADEQYF.